This T cell receptor (beta chain) is from a study of blood T cells in healthy people across ages. Notes on the study in general: Unknown donor CMV status possibly confounded expanded clonotype changes. Observed TCR beta diversity per million T cells went down as age went up. This fall followed a roughly linear course with age.

Germline values: CDR1 SQVTM, CDR2 ANQGSEA. V dropped 8 bases and J dropped 6 bases, with 14 bases sitting between them. The CDR3 runs to 12 residues. Using a J-beta primer mix together with a sample-barcoded 5' primer, a second PCR was run for roughly 6 to 12 cycles. TCRdb re-analysed the 5' RACE reads in MiXCR, keeping a single row per CDR3 protein. The table has approximately 1,000,000 distinct CDR3 sequences, 40% to 55% seen once; the top ten hold approximately 17%. As to this clonotype: What it binds is not known.

Roughly 9.2 milliliters was the volume of peripheral blood drawn from each donor. J is TRBJ2-1 and V is TRBV29-1; D tentatively reads TRBD1 or TRBD2 (5 bases each). The receptor was derived from a woman aged 55-70 years in good health. Material for sequencing was blood. The CDR3 spells CSTGRGPNEQFF. CDR3 nucleotides: TGCAGCACGGGCCGGGGCCCCAATGAGCAGTTCTTC.